This T cell receptor beta chain is from a study of follicular helper T cells after annual influenza vaccination. Turning to the study itself: Blood was drawn on days 0, 7 and 28 after vaccination.

About this clone itself: Its antigen remains unknown.

Sample time point: 2015-2016 season, 7 days after influenza vaccination. General study results and limits: Yearly vaccinations repeatedly recalled conserved clonotypes in ICOS+CD38+ cTfh. Change in circulating plasmablasts correlated with ICOS+CD38+ cTfh clonality change. Day 7 ICOS+CD38+ clones were most often found later in ICOS-CD38- cTfh cells.

Method: immunoSEQ multiplex PCR; TCRdb's copy keeps in-frame clones and lacks some. The table has over 8,500 clones, around 86% seen once. V trimming: 4 bases; J trimming: 0 bases; junction bases outside the gene matches: 7. The CDR3 length is 15 residues. Looked up from germline, CDR1 is SGHRS and CDR2 is YFSETQ. The sequenced sample was CXCR5+ CD38- circulating T follicular helper cells from blood, obtained 7 days after influenza vaccination. Subset defined: circulating Tfh, non-naive CD4+CXCR5+PD-1+ (ICOS+CD38+ or ICOS-CD38-). The chain has TRBV5-1 and TRBJ2-7, with 7 bases matching TRBD1. The TCR sequence derives from an adult who received the influenza vaccine. CDR3 sequence reads: CASSPGTESSYEQYF. The CDR3 DNA is TGCGCCAGCAGCCCCGGGACAGAGAGCTCCTACGAGCAGTACTTC.